Sequencing of this T cell receptor (beta chain) was carried out in a study of blood T cell repertoires in COVID-19. Generated by immunoSEQ multiplex PCR, the TCRdb table keeps only in-frame clones and is missing some. In the table there are roughly 230,000 clones, 85% of which are singletons. V gave up 4 bases and J gave up 0 bases, with 20 bases separating them. Germline CDR1 and CDR2: SGHRS and YFSETQ. The CDR3 length is 18 residues. The chain links TRBV5-1 to TRBJ1-3, with D tentatively TRBD1 (5 bases). The specimen sequenced was PBMCs or T cells enriched from blood (not recorded which). This TCR derives from a woman aged 50 to 60 who had been exposed to COVID-19. CDR3 loop: CASSELPLGGDSGNTIYF. For the CDR3, the DNA is TGCGCCAGCAGCGAACTCCCCCTGGGGGGAGACTCTGGAAACACCATATATTTT.